This TCR beta chain comes out of a study of identical twins. V was cut by 1 base and J by 6 bases, with 8 bases left in between. This CDR3 has 13 amino acids. Per germline, CDR1 SGHRS and CDR2 YFSETQ. Findings of the study overall: Twin pairs' shared out-of-frame alpha sequences were enriched in low generation probability.

TCRdb recomputed calls from the 5' RACE reads with MiXCR, one row per CDR3 protein. The sample holds under 500,000 distinct CDR3 sequences; 14% are singletons and the top ten take approximately 1%. This clonotype came up a few times. Its antigen is not known. These data were likewise used in another study, on yellow fever vaccine responses in identical twins. That study adds: Among the twins, the vaccine T cell response reportedly seemed partly convergent and partly personalized.

This TCR was sampled from a woman in her late teens or twenties in good health. The chain links TRBV5-1 to TRBJ2-1; D gene ambiguous. Input material: CD4+ T cells sorted from blood. This chain's CDR3 is CASSLSIINEQFF. CDR3 DNA: TGCGCCAGCAGCTTGTCGATCATCAATGAGCAGTTCTTC.